This T cell receptor beta chain stems from a study of T cell changes during pregnancy in multiple sclerosis (dated by TCRdb to the late 2010s). For the study in its entirety: In women with multiple sclerosis, the researchers looked at how the T cell repertoire shifted as pregnancy progressed.

CDR3 length: 12 amino acids, cysteine to phenylalanine. Only CDR3 DNA remains: 36 bases, in frame from the first base. Between the V and J ends, shortened by 3 bases and 9 bases respectively, the junction contains 8 bases. CDR1 and CDR2 (SGHTA, FQGNSA) derive from the germline V gene. The library was obtained by the immunoSEQ multiplex PCR assay. Sourced from immuneACCESS, this table was stored by TCRdb with only in-frame sequences that have V and J called. A share of the clones is absent; for the studies checked, an unresolved V gene accounts for under half, and the remainder has no known explanation. This sample is represented by about 110,000 clones; about 89% of them were singletons. Of the sample, about 1.5% falls within the top ten clones. A remark on this clone: The specificity of this receptor is unknown. No base quality information exists; no much larger clone differs at one position.

The rearrangement joined TRBV7-2 to TRBJ2-2; the D gene is perhaps TRBD1, from 5 matching bases. The sequencing here drew on peripheral blood, taken before pregnancy. The sequence came from a female donor with multiple sclerosis, enrolled in a pregnancy study. CDR3 region: CASSFRARELFF. The nucleotides read TGTGCCAGCAGCTTCAGGGCCCGGGAGCTGTTTTTT.